This T cell receptor beta chain comes out of a study of PD-1 blockade in classical Hodgkin lymphoma. Broader study findings: CD4+ TCR diversity rose significantly by C4D1, and CD8+ TCR diversity did not. What caused the repertoire differences, perhaps disease activity or prior therapy, remains undefined. Complete responders entered with baseline diversity on par with newly diagnosed patients, the results showed. Patients who initiated nivolumab within 1 year of ASCT were excluded.

TCRdb's copy holds only in-frame clones and misses some; the assay was immunoSEQ multiplex PCR. The sample lists around 7,500 clones; about 77% were seen once. This clone was observed a single time. Its target is not known. No patient escaped relapse after autologous stem cell transplantation, and brentuximab vedotin exposure varied. Germline-derived CDR1 and CDR2 are MNHEY and SMNVEV (reference sequence). The J segment lost 5 bases and the V segment lost 4 bases, leaving 8 bases of the junction unmatched. The length of the CDR3 is 15 residues. The source is a human donor with classical Hodgkin lymphoma. The sample consisted of peripheral blood mononuclear cells (PBMCs), taken before the second cycle of nivolumab. V is TRBV27 and J is TRBJ1-5; 7 bases map to TRBD1. This CDR3 reads CASSSYRDRDQPQHF. CDR3 sequence (DNA): TGTGCCAGCAGTTCCTACAGAGACAGGGATCAGCCCCAGCATTTT.